Following are 9 T cell receptor beta chains from one sample sequenced in a study of CD8+CD57+ T cells in acquired aplastic anemia. TCR beta VDJ and CDR3 profiling used genomic DNA as template. TCRdb analysed the reads with MiXCR anew, one entry per CDR3 protein. Of 110,000 or so distinct CDR3 sequences listed, under 60% are singletons. CD8+CD57+ cell expansion, shown by flow cytometry, had occurred in the patients selected for sequencing. Sequencing used sorted CD4+, CD8+, or CD8+CD57+ T cells (not recorded which) from PBMCs. The source is a human donor with aplastic anemia.

This clonotype has only one observation. This chain links TRBV25-1 with TRBJ1-1, with unresolved D. Germline V gene data show CDR1 as MGHDK and CDR2 as SYGVNS. The CDR3 is made up of 13 amino acids. Trimming cost V 4 bases and J 3 bases, with 9 bases left between them. The CDR3 sequence is CASSGRGYTEAFF. CDR3 nucleotide sequence: TGTGCCAGCAGTGGCAGAGGCTACACTGAAGCTTTCTTT.

This clonotype has just a few counts. The chain carries TRBV2 and TRBJ1-1; no firm D call. From germline, CDR1 is SNHLY and CDR2 FYNNEI. The CDR3 runs to 13 residues. V was pared by 5 bases and J by 1 base, with 8 bases between. The CDR3 sequence is CASSLFENTEAFF. CDR3 nucleotide sequence: TGTGCCAGCAGTTTGTTCGAGAACACTGAAGCTTTCTTT.

The chain couples TRBV20-1 to TRBJ2-7; TRBD2 matches at 7 bases. Trimming removed 1 base from V and 6 bases from J; junction bases left unmatched: 12. The CDR3 totals 15 residues. The V gene's germline CDR1 is DFQATT and CDR2 SNEGSKA (reference sequence). This CDR3 reads CSARALAGGGPEQYF. CDR3 nucleotides: TGCAGTGCTAGAGCGCTCGCGGGCGGGGGTCCCGAGCAGTACTTC.

This clonotype was counted only a few times. The chain uses TRBV20-1 and TRBJ1-5; 7 nucleotides match TRBD1. The CDR3 has 16 amino acids. V lost 5 bases, J lost 2 bases, and 12 bases stayed unmatched. Germline CDR1 is DFQATT and CDR2 is SNEGSKA (reference sequence). CDR3 loop: CSAARARGRGNQPQHF. As DNA, the CDR3 is TGCAGTGCTGCCCGAGCAAGGGGGCGCGGCAATCAGCCCCAGCATTTT.

This clonotype has ten or more counts. This chain joins TRBV5-1 and TRBJ1-1; 7 bases agree with TRBD1. V lost 4 bases and J lost 14; bases outside the gene matches: 11. Per the germline V gene, CDR1 is SGHRS and CDR2 is YFSETQ. There are 12 residues in the CDR3. The CDR3 region has the DNA TGCGCCAGCAGCCGGGACAGTGGCCTCAGCTTCTTT. Translating gives CASSRDSGLSFF.

This CDR3 reads CASGEVGQTYGYTF. The CDR3 bases are TGTGCCAGCGGTGAGGTGGGGCAAACCTATGGCTACACCTTC. This sequence joins TRBV12-3 or TRBV12-4 and TRBJ1-2; a weak D match, TRBD1 (5 bases). This CDR3 region has 14 residues. The V and J ends lost 8 bases and 4 bases respectively, with 17 bases between them.

This clonotype was counted only a few times. This rearrangement joins TRBV10-3 to TRBJ2-2; D possibly uses TRBD1 or TRBD2 (5 bases each). Germline V gene lookup returns CDR1 ENHRY and CDR2 SYGVKD. This CDR3 spans 15 amino acids. Trimming shortened V by 5 bases and J by 5 bases, and 15 bases separated the two germline ends. This chain's CDR3 is CAISRTTAETGELFF. The DNA of the CDR3 is TGTGCCATCAGTCGGACAACAGCGGAAACCGGGGAGCTGTTTTTT.

V and J are TRBV6-2 or TRBV6-3 and TRBJ1-5; 9 bases are a match to TRBD1. Per the germline V gene, CDR1 is MNHEY and CDR2 is SVGEGT. V shed 6 bases, J shed 6 bases, and the junction held 6 bases outside the gene matches. This CDR3 contains 14 residues. CDR3 sequence (DNA): TGTGCCAGCAGGCCGGGACAGGGAGGTCAGCCCCAGCATTTT. Encoded protein: CASRPGQGGQPQHF.

This clonotype has a single count. The chain links TRBV28 to TRBJ2-2, with TRBD1 matching 8 bases. This CDR3 contains 15 residues. The germline V gene encodes CDR1 MDHEN and CDR2 SYDVKM. The junction had 4 bases not matched to a gene; V was cut back by 4 bases and J by 3 bases. CDR3: CASSSGQGDTGELFF. The DNA of the CDR3 is TGTGCCAGCAGTTCTGGACAGGGAGACACCGGGGAGCTGTTTTTT.